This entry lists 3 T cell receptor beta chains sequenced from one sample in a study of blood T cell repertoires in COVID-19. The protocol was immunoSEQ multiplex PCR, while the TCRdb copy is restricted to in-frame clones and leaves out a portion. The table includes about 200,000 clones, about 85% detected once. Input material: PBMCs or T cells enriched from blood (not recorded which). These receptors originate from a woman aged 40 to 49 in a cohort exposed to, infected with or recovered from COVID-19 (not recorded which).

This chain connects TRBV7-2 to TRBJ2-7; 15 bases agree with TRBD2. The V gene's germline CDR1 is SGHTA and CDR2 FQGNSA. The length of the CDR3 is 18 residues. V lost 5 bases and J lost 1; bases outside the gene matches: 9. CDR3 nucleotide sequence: TGTGCCAGCAGCACCGGGACTAGCGGGAGGACTTTGTCCTACGAGCAGTACTTC. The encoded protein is CASSTGTSGRTLSYEQYF.

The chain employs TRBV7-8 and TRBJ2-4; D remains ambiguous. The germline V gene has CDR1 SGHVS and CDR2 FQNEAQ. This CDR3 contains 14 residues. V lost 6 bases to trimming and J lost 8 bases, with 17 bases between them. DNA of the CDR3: TGTGCCAGCAGTAAAGTTCTTAGAGCTGACATTCAGTACTTC. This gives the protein CASSKVLRADIQYF.

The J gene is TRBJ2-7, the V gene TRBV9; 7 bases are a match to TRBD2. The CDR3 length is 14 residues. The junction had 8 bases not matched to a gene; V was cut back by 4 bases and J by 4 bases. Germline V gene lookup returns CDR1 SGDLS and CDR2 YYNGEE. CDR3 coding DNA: TGTGCCAGCAGCCCCTCTAGCGGTATTTACGAGCAGTACTTC. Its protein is CASSPSSGIYEQYF.